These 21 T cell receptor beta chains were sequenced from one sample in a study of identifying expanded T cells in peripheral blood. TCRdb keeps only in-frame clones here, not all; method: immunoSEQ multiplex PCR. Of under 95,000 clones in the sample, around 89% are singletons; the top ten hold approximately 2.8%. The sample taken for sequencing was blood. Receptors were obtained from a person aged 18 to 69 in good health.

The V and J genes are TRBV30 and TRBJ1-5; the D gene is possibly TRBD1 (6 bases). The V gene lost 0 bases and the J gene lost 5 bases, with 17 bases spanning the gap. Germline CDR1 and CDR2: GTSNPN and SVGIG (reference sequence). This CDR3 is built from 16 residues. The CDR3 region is CAWSVYPGRGDQPQHF. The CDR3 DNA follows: TGTGCCTGGAGTGTATATCCGGGCAGGGGAGATCAGCCCCAGCATTTT.

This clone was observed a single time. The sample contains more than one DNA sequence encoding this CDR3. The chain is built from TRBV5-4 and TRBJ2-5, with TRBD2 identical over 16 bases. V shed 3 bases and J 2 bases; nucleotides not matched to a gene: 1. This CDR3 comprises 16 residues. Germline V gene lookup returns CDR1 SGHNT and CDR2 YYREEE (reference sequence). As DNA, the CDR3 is TGTGCCAGCAGCTCGGGACTAGCGGGGGGGCAAGAGACCCAGTACTTC. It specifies CASSSGLAGGQETQYF.

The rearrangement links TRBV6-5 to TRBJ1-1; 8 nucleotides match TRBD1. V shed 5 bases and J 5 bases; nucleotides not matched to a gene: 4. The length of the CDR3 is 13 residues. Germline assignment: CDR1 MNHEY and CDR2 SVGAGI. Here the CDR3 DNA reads TGTGCCAGCAGTGACAGGGGCGGAACTGAAGCTTTCTTT. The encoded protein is CASSDRGGTEAFF.

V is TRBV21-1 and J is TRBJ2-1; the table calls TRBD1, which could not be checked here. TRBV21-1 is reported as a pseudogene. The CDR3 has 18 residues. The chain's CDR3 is CASSKVTGLGSSYNEQFF. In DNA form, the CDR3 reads TGTGCCAGCAGCAAAGTTACAGGGTTGGGGAGCTCCTACAATGAGCAGTTCTTC.

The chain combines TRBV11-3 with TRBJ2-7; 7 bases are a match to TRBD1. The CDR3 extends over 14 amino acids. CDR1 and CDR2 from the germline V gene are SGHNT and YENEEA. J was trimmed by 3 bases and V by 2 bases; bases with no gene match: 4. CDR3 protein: CASSLQGDIYEQYF. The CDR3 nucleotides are TGTGCCAGCAGCTTACAGGGGGATATCTACGAGCAGTACTTC.

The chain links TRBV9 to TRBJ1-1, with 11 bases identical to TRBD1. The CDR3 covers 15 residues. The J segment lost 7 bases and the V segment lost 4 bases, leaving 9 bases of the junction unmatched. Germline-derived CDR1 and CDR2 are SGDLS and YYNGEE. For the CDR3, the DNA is TGTGCCAGCAGCATCAGGACAGGGGGCGAGAGTGAAGCTTTCTTT. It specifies CASSIRTGGESEAFF.

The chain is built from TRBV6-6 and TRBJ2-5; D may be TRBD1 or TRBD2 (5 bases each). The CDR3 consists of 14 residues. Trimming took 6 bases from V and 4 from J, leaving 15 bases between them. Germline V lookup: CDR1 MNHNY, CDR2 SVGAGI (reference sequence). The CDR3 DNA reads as TGTGCCAGCAGGAGGGGCGGTTCACCAGAGACCCAGTACTTC. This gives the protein CASRRGGSPETQYF.

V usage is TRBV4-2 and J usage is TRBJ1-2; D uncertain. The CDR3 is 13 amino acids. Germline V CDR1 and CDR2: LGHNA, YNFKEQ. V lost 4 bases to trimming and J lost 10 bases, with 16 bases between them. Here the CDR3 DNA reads TGTGCCAGCAGCCGACTATTTTACACCCCCTACACCTTC. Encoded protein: CASSRLFYTPYTF.

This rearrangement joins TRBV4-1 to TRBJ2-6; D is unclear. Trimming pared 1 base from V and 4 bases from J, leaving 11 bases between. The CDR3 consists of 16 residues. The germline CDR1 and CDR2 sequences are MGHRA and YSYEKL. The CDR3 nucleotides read TGCGCCAGCAGCCAAGTTGTACTAATCGGGGCCAACGTCCTGACTTTC. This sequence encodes CASSQVVLIGANVLTF.

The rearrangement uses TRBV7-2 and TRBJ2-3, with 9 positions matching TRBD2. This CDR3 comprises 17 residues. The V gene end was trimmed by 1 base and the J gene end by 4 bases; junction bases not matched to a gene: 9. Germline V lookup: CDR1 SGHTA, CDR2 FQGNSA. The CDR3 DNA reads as TGTGCCAGCAGCTTAGAGGTAGCGGGAGAGGGGGCAGATACGCAGTATTTT. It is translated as CASSLEVAGEGADTQYF.

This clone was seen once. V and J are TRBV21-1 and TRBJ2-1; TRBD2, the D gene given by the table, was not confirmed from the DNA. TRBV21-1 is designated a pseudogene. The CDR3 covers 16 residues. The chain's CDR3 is CASSKEGLAGGSEQFF. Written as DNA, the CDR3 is TGTGCCAGCAGCAAAGAGGGACTAGCGGGAGGGAGTGAGCAGTTCTTC.

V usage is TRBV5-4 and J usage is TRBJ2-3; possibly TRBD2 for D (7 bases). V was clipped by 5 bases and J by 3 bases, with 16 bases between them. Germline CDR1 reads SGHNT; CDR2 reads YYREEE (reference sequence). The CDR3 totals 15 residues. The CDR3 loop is CASRVGGLWTDTQYF. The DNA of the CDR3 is TGTGCCAGCAGGGTGGGGGGGCTTTGGACAGATACGCAGTATTTT.

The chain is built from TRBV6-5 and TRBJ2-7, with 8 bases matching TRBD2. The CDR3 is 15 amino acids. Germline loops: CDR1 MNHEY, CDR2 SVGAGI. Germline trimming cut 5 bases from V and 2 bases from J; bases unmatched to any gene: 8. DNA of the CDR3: TGTGCCAGCAGTCCCTCAGCGGGAGAGGCCTACGAGCAGTACTTC. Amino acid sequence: CASSPSAGEAYEQYF.

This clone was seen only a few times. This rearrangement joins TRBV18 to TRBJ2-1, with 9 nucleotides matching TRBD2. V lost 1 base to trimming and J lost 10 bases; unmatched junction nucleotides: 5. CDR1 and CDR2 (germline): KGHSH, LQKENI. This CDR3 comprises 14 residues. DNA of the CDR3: TGTGCCAGCTCACCACAGCGGGAGGCCCTCGAGCAGTTCTTC. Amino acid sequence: CASSPQREALEQFF.

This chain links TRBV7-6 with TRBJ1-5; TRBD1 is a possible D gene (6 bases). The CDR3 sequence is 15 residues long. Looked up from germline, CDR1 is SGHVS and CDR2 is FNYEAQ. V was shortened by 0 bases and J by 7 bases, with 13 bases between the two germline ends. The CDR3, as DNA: TGTGCCAGCAGCTTAGCTGGGGGCATGGGCCAGCCCCAGCATTTT. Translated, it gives CASSLAGGMGQPQHF.

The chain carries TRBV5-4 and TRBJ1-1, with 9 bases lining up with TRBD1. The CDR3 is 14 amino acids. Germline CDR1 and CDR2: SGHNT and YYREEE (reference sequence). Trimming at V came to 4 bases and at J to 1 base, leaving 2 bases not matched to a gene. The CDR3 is CASSPGQGNTEAFF. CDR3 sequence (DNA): TGTGCCAGCAGCCCGGGACAGGGGAACACTGAAGCTTTCTTT.

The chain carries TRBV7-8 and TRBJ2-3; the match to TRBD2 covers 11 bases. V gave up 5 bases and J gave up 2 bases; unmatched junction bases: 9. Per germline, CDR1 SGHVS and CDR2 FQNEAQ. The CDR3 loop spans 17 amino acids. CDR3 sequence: CASSKRGLAVSTDTQYF. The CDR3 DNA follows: TGTGCCAGCAGCAAGAGGGGACTAGCGGTGTCCACAGATACGCAGTATTTT.

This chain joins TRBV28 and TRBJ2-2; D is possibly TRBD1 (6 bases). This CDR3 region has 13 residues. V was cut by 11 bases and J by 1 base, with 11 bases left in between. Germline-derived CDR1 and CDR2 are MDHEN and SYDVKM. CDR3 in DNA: TGTGCCTCCTGGACAGTGAACACCGGGGAGCTGTTTTTT. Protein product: CASWTVNTGELFF.

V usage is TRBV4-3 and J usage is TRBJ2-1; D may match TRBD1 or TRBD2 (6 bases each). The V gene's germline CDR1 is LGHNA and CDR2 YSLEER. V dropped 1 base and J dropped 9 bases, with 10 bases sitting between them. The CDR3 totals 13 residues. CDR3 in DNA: TGCGCCAGCAGCCAAGTACGGGGGCTTGAGCAGTTCTTC. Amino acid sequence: CASSQVRGLEQFF.

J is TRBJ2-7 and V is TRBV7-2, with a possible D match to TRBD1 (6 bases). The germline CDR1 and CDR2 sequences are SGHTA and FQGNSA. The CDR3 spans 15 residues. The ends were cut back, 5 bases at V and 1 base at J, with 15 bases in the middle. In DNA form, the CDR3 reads TGTGCCAGCAGCCCGGTAACAGGGCCATCCTACGAGCAGTACTTC. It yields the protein CASSPVTGPSYEQYF.

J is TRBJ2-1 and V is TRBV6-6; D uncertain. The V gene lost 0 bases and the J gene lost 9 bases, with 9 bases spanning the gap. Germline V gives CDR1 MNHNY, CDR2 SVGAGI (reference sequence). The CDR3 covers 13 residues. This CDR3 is CASSYSSGSEQFF. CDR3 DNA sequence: TGTGCCAGCAGTTACTCAAGTGGGTCTGAGCAGTTCTTC.